The entry below gives a single T cell receptor beta chain sequence along with its context. RNA amounts of about 0.5 to 1 ug underwent reverse transcription with random hexamers. The authors amplified TCR beta CDR3 across 54 Vbeta and 13 Jbeta using immunoSEQ multiplex PCR. TCRdb re-called the immunoSEQ multiplex PCR reads with MiXCR, one entry per CDR3 protein. The repertoire holds 250,000 or so distinct CDR3 sequences, with 80% to 95% as singletons. These data come from a study of CD8 T cells in Susac syndrome. This CDR3 region has 15 residues. V lost 5 bases, J lost 7 bases, and 21 bases lay in between. The germline V gene has CDR1 SQVTM and CDR2 ANQGSEA.

This TCR was sampled from a human donor with multiple sclerosis. The chain combines TRBV29-1 with TRBJ1-5, with D tentatively TRBD1 (5 bases). The material sequenced was CD4+ T cells from PBMCs. The CDR3 DNA follows: TGCAGCGTTAACAGCAGGGCGTCGGTCAAACAGCCCCAGCATTTT. Its translation is CSVNSRASVKQPQHF.